The text below deals with one T cell receptor beta chain. V lost 5 bases and J lost 0; bases outside the gene matches: 6. The germline V gene has CDR1 MDHEN and CDR2 SYDVKM. CDR3 size: 16 residues. The entry originates in a study of blood T cell repertoires in COVID-19. Study details: Material from acute and convalescent COVID-19 was sourced from the United States, Italy and Spain. The analysed material was cDNA or gDNA that came from T cells, B-cell-depleted T cells, or PBMCs.

Method: immunoSEQ multiplex PCR; TCRdb's copy keeps in-frame clones and lacks some. The table has 250,000 to 300,000 clones, approximately 85% seen once. The chain carries TRBV28 and TRBJ2-1; 8 bases match TRBD2. The sample was peripheral blood. This clonotype originated in a middle-aged man with active or convalescent COVID-19. The CDR3 spells CASSPLSGSSYNEQFF. The DNA of the CDR3 is TGTGCCAGCAGTCCCCTGAGCGGGAGCTCCTACAATGAGCAGTTCTTC.